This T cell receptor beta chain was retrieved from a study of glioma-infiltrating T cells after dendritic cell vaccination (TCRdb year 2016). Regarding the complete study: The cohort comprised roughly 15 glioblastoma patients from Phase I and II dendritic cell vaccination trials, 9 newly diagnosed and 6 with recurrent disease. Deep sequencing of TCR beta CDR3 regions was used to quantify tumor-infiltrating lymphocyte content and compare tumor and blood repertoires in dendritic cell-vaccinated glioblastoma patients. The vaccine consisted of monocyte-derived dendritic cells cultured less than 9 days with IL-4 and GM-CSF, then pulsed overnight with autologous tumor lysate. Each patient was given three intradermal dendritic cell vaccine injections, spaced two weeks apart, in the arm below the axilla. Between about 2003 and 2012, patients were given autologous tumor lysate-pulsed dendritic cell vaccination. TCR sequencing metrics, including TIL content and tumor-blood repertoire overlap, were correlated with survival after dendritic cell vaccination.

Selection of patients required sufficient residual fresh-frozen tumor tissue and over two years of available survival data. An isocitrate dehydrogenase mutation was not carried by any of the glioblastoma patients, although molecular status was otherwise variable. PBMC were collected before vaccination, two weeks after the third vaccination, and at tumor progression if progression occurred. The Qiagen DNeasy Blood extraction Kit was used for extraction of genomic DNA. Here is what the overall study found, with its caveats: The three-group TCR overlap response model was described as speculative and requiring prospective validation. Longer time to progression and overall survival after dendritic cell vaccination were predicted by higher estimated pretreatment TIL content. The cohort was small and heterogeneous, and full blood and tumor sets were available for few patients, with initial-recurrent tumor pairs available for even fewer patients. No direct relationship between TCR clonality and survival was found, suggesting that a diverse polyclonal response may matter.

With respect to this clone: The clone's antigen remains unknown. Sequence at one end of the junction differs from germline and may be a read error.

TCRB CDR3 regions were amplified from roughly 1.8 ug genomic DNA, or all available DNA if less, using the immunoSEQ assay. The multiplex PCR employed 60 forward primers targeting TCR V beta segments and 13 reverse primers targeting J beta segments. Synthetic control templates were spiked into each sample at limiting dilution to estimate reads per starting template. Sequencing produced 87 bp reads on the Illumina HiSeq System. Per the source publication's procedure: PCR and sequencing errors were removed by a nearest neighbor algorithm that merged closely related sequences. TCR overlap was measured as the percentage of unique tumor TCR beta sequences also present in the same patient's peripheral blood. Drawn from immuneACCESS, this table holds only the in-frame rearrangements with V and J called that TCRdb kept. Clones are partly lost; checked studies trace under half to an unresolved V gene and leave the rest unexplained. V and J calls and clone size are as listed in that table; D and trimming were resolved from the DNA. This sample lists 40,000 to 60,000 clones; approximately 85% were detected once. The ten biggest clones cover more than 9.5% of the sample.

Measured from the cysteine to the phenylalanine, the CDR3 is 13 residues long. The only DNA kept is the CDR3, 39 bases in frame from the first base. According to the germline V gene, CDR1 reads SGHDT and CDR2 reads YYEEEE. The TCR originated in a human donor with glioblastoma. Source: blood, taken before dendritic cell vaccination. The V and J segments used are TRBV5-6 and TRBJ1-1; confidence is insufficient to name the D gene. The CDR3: CASTLGSRTEAFF. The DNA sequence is TGTGCCAGCACCTTGGGGTCTCGGACTGAAGCTTTCTTT.